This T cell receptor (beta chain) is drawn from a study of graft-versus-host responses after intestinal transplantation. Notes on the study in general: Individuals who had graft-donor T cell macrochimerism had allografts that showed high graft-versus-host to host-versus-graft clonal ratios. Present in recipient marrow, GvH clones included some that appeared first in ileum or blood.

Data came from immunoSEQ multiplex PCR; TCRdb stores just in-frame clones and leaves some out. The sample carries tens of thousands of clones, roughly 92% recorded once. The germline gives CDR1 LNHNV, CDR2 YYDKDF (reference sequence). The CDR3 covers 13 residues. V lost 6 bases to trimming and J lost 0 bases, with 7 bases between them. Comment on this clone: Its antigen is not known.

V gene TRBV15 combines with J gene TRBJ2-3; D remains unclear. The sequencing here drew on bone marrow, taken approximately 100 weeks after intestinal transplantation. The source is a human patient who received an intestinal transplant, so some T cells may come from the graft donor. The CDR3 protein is CATRTTSTDTQYF. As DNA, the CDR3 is TGTGCCACCAGAACAACTAGCACAGATACGCAGTATTTT.